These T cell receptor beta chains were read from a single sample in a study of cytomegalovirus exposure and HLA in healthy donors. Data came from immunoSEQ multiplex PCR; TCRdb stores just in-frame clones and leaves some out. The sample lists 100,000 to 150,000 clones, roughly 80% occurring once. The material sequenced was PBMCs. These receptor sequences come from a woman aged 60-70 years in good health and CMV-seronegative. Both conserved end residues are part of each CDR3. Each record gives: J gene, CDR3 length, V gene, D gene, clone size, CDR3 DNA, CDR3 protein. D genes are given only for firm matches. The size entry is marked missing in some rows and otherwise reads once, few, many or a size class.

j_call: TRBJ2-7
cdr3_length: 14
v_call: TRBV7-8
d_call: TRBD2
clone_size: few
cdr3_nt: TGTGCCAGCAGCCGAACTAGCGGGAGCTACGAGCAGTACTTC
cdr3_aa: CASSRTSGSYEQYF

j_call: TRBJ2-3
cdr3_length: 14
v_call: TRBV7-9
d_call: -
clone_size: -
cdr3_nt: TGTGCCAGCAGTTTTAGCGGTCCCACAGATACGCAGTATTTT
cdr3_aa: CASSFSGPTDTQYF

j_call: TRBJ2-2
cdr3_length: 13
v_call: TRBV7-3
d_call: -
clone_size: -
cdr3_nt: TGTGCCAGCAGCTTAATGTCGTCCGGGGAGCTGTTTTTT
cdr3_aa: CASSLMSSGELFF

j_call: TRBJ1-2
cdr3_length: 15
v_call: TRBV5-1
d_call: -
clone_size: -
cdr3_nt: TGCGCCAGCAGCTATGGACGCAAAGAGGGCTATGGCTACACCTTC
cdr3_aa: CASSYGRKEGYGYTF

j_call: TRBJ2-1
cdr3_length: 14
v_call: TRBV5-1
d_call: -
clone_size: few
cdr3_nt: TGCGCCAGCAGCTTGGGGGGGGCCTACAATGAGCAGTTCTTC
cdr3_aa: CASSLGGAYNEQFF

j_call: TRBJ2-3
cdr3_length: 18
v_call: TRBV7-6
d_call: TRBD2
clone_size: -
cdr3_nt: TGTGCCACCCAGAGGGCGGGACTAGCGGGAGGGAGAGCAGATACGCAGTATTTT
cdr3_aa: CATQRAGLAGGRADTQYF

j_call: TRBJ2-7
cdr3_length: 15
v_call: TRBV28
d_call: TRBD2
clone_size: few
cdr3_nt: TGTGCCAGCAGCTCTAGCGGGACGAGCTCCTACGAGCAGTACTTC
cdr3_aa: CASSSSGTSSYEQYF

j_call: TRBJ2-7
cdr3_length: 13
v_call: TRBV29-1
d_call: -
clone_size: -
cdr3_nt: TGCAGCGTCCGGGGTACAGGGTTGCTTGGGCAGTACTTC
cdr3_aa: CSVRGTGLLGQYF

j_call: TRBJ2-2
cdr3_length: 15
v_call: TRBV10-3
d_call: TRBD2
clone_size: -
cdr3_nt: TGTGCCATCAGTCGACTAGCGGGAGGTTCCGGGGAGCTGTTTTTT
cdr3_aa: CAISRLAGGSGELFF

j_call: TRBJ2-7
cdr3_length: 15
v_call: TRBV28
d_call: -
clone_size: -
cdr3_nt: TGTGCCAGCGCGATCGACCCCGGGAGCTCCTACGAGCAGTACTTC
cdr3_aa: CASAIDPGSSYEQYF

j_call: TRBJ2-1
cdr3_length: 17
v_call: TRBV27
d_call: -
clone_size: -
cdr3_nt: TGTGCCAGCAGTCTCCTCCAGGGTTGGGGAAGCGACAATGAGCAGTTCTTC
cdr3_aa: CASSLLQGWGSDNEQFF

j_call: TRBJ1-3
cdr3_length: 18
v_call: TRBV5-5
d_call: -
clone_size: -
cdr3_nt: TGTGCCAGCACTAATTCACCGTCCCGGGGGTTCTCTGGAAACACCATATATTTT
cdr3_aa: CASTNSPSRGFSGNTIYF

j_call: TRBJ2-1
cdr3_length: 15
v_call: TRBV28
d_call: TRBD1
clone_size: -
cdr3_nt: TGTGCCAGCAGCCGGGCCGGGACAGGGGGGAATGAGCAGTTCTTC
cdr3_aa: CASSRAGTGGNEQFF

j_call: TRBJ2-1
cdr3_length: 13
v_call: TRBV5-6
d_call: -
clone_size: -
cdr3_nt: TGTGCCAGCAGCCTTACAGGGTCGCATGAGCAGTTCTTC
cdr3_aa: CASSLTGSHEQFF

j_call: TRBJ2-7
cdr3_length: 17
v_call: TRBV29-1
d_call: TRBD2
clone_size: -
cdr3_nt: TGCAGACCCCGCCCCGGACTAGCGGGACCTCTCTCCTACGAGCAGTACTTC
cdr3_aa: CRPRPGLAGPLSYEQYF

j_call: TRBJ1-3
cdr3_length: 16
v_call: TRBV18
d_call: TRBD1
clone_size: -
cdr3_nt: TGTGCCAGCTCACCGAAGGACAGGGCATCTGGAAACACCATATATTTT
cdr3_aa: CASSPKDRASGNTIYF

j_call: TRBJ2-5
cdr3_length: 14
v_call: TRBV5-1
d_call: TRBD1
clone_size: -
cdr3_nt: TGCGCCAGCAGCCAGCAGGGGGCCGCGGAGACCCAGTACTTC
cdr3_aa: CASSQQGAAETQYF

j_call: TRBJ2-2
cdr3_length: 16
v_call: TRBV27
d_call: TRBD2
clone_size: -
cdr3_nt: TGTGCCAGCAGTTTTTTACTAGCGACGAACACCGGGGAGCTGTTTTTT
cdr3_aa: CASSFLLATNTGELFF

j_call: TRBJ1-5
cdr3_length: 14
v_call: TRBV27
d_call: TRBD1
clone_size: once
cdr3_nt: TGTGCCAGCAGTCGCGGACAGGGCCATCAGCCCCAGCATTTT
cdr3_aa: CASSRGQGHQPQHF

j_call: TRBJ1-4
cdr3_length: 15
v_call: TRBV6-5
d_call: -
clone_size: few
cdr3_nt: TGTGCCAGCCGCCCAGGGGTTGCAACTAATGAAAAACTGTTTTTT
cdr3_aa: CASRPGVATNEKLFF

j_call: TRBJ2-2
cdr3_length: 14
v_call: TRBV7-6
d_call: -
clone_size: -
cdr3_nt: TGTGCCAGCAGCTTAGAACAGGGCGTCGGGGAGCTGTTTTTT
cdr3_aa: CASSLEQGVGELFF

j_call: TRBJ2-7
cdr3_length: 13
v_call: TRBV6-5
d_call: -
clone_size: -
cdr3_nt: TGTGCCAGCAGCGGCTGGACAGTCAGCGAGCAGTACTTC
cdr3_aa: CASSGWTVSEQYF

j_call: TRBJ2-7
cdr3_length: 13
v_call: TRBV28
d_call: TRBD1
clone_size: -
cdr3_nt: TGTGCCAGCAGTCGGACAGGGCGTTACGAGCAGTACTTC
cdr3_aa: CASSRTGRYEQYF

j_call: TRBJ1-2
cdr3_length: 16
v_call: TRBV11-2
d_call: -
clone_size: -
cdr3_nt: TGTGCCAGCAGCTCAAGACTAACCCGAGATAACTATGGCTACACCTTC
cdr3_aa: CASSSRLTRDNYGYTF

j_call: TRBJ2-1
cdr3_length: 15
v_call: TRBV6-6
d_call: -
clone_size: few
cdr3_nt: TGTGCCAGCAGTTCGGGAACCTTACCCTACAATGAGCAGTTCTTC
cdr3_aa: CASSSGTLPYNEQFF

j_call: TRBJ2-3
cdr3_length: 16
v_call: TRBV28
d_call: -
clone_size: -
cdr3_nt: TGTGCCAGCCCCCCGGCGACTACGTATAGAACAGATACGCAGTATTTT
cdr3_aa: CASPPATTYRTDTQYF

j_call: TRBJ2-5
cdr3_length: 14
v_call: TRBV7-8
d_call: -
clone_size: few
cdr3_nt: TGTGCCAGCAGCTTATTTCCTAGTCGAGAGACCCAGTACTTC
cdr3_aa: CASSLFPSRETQYF

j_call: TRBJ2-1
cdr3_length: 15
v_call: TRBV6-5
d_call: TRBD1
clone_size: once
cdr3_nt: TGTGCCAGCAGTTACTTTCGGACAGGGGGGAATGAGCAGTTCTTC
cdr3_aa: CASSYFRTGGNEQFF

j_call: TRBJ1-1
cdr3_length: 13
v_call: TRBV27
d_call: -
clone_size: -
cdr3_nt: TGTGCCAGCAGAGTTTATAGCGGGGCAGAAGCTTTCTTT
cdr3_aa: CASRVYSGAEAFF

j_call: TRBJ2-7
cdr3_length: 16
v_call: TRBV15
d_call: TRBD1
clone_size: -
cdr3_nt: TGTGCCACCAGCAGACCCGGGACAGGGCTCTCCTACGAGCAGTACTTC
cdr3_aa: CATSRPGTGLSYEQYF

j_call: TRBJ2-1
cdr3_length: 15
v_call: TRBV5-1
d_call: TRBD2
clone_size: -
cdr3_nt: TGCGCCAGCTCCCCGAGCGGGGGAGGGGGTGTTGAGCAGTTCTTC
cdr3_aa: CASSPSGGGGVEQFF

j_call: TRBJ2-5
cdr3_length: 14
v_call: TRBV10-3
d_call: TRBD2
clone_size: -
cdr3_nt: TGTGCCACGACTAGCGGGGGACACCAAGAGACCCAGTACTTC
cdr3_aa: CATTSGGHQETQYF

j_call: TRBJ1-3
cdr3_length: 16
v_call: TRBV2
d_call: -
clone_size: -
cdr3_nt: TGTGCCAGCAGTTTGGCGGGGGTCACCTCTGGAAACACCATATATTTT
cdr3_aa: CASSLAGVTSGNTIYF

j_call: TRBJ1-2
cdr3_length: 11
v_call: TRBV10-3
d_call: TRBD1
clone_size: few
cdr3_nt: TGTGCCATCAGCGACAGGGGAGGCTACACCTTC
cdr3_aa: CAISDRGGYTF

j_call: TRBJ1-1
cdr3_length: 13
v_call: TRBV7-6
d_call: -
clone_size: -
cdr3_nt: TGTGCCAGCAGTTACAGGGAAGGCGCTGAAGCTTTCTTT
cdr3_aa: CASSYREGAEAFF

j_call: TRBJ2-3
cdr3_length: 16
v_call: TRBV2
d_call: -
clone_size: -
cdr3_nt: TGTGCCAGCAGGGGGACTACAGGGGGACAGGTGGATACGCAGTATTTT
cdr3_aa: CASRGTTGGQVDTQYF

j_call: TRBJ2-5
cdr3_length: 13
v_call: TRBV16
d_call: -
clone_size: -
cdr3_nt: TGTGCCAGCAGCCATGAGGGGGTGGAGACCCAGTACTTC
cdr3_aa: CASSHEGVETQYF

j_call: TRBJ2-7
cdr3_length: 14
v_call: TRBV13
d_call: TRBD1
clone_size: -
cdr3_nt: TGTGCCAGCAGACGAAGGGACAGGGCCCACGAGCAGTACTTC
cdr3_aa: CASRRRDRAHEQYF

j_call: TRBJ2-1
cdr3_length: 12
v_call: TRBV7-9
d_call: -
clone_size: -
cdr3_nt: TGTGCCAGCAGCGCCGCCGGGACAGAGCAGTTCTTC
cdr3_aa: CASSAAGTEQFF

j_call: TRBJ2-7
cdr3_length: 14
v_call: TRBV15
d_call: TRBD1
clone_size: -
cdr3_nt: TGTGCCACCAGCTTTTCGGACAGGGGTCGCGAGCAGTACTTC
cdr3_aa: CATSFSDRGREQYF